This T cell receptor (beta chain) was documented in a study of shared clonotypes between healthy human individuals. The germline CDR1 and CDR2 sequences are SGHTA and FQGTGA. The CDR3 is 15 amino acids. With 2 bases removed from V and 2 bases from J, the gap between germline ends came to 10 bases. Each donor was a Caucasian adult residing in Nashville, Tennessee. The assay was carried out at the deep level. The repertoire was sequenced with immunoSEQ multiplex PCR; TCRdb's copy has only in-frame clones and lacks some. The table includes hundreds of thousands of clones, under 80% detected once. V is TRBV7-3 and J is TRBJ2-1; D is possibly TRBD1 (5 bases). The source is a woman between 25 and 40 years old in good health. The sample consisted of memory CD4+ T cells sorted from blood. As for subset: CD45RA-negative fraction. The CDR3 DNA follows: TGTGCCAGCAGCTTACTAGGGGCTCCCTACAATGAGCAGTTCTTC. It yields the protein CASSLLGAPYNEQFF.